These 16 T cell receptor beta chains share one sample of origin, sequenced in a study of T cells in Graves' hyperthyroidism and ophthalmopathy. From RNA transcripts, TCR beta CDR3 regions were amplified. Primed by the HTBI set, a first-round RT-PCR was run on the TCR CDR3. Via MiXCR, TCRdb re-called the multiplex PCR reads, giving one row per CDR3 protein. Of about 400,000 distinct CDR3 sequences listed, about 15% were seen once; the top ten hold about 33%. Sequencing was done on a sample of blood. These receptors were obtained from a woman in her twenties or thirties with Graves' hyperthyroidism.

The gene calls are TRBV3-1 and TRBJ2-5, with a possible D match to TRBD1 (6 bases). The CDR3 extends over 16 amino acids. The germline CDR1 and CDR2 sequences are LGHDT and YNNKEL (reference sequence). Trimming shortened V by 2 bases and J by 0 bases, and 13 bases separated the two germline ends. CDR3 in DNA: TGTGCCAGCAGCCAACCAAGAAGACAGGACCAAGAGACCCAGTACTTC. This encodes CASSQPRRQDQETQYF.

This chain joins TRBV5-1 and TRBJ2-3; 7 bases fit TRBD2. CDR3 length: 14 amino acids. Trimming took 4 bases from V and 2 from J; bases not matched to a gene: 4. Germline CDR1 SGHRS, CDR2 YFSETQ. In DNA form, the CDR3 reads TGCGCCAGCAGCCAGACTAGCCCCACAGATACGCAGTATTTT. Translated: CASSQTSPTDTQYF.

The genes are TRBV28 and TRBJ1-4; D is possibly TRBD1 (5 bases). There are 13 residues in the CDR3. Germline-derived CDR1 and CDR2 are MDHEN and SYDVKM. The germline V and J ends were trimmed by 7 bases and 6 bases, with 12 bases remaining between them. CDR3 sequence reads: CASTRGVYEKLFF. CDR3 nucleotide sequence: TGTGCCAGCACTAGAGGGGTTTATGAAAAACTGTTTTTT.

At least ten counts were recorded for this clonotype. The rearrangement joins TRBV30 to TRBJ2-3; no definite D call. Germline-derived CDR1 and CDR2 are GTSNPN and SVGIG (reference sequence). This CDR3 has 11 amino acids. Trimming removed 7 bases from V and 7 bases from J, with 12 bases in between. CDR3 sequence reads: CAYEGPYTQYF. The CDR3 DNA sequence: TGTGCCTACGAAGGGCCGTATACGCAGTATTTT.

This clonotype was counted at least ten times. V and J are TRBV27 and TRBJ2-7; 11 nucleotides align to TRBD2. V was pared by 2 bases and J by 4 bases, with 4 bases of the junction left unmatched. Germline V gene data show CDR1 as MNHEY and CDR2 as SMNVEV (reference sequence). This CDR3 has 15 amino acids. As DNA, the CDR3 is TGTGCCAGCAGTTTAACTAGCGGGAGTGGGTACGAGCAGTACTTC. Protein product: CASSLTSGSGYEQYF.

This clonotype was recorded many times. This chain joins TRBV28 and TRBJ2-3; weak D call: TRBD2 (5 bases). The V gene's germline CDR1 is MDHEN and CDR2 SYDVKM. CDR3 length: 15 residues. Trimming left V 8 bases short and J 3 bases short, with 18 bases between. The CDR3 coding sequence is TGTGCCAGCCATGATGGGAGATTGACTACAGATACGCAGTATTTT. This encodes CASHDGRLTTDTQYF.

This clonotype was detected ten times or more. V gene TRBV5-1 combines with J gene TRBJ2-7, with 10 bases lining up with TRBD1. From germline, CDR1 is SGHRS and CDR2 YFSETQ. The trim removed 2 bases at V and 6 bases at J, leaving 8 bases unmatched. The CDR3 has 15 amino acids. This chain's CDR3 is CASSFSGTGVVEQYF. In DNA form, the CDR3 reads TGCGCCAGCAGCTTTTCCGGGACAGGGGTCGTCGAGCAGTACTTC.

This clonotype has only a few counts. The V and J genes are TRBV12-3 or TRBV12-4 and TRBJ2-5; 8 bases are a match to TRBD1. The V segment lost 6 bases and the J segment 5 bases; nucleotides outside the gene matches: 5. The CDR3 sequence is 13 residues long. The CDR3 sequence is CASRDTGGETQYF. The CDR3 DNA follows: TGTGCCAGCAGAGATACAGGGGGTGAGACCCAGTACTTC.

This rearrangement joins TRBV11-2 to TRBJ2-6; D is tentatively TRBD1 or TRBD2 (5 bases each). Germline CDR1 is SGHAT and CDR2 is FQNNGV. The V gene lost 3 bases and the J gene lost 0 bases, with 12 bases spanning the gap. This CDR3 has 17 amino acids. CDR3 amino acids: CASSFTGPSSGANVLTF. As DNA, the CDR3 is TGTGCCAGCAGCTTTACGGGACCTAGCTCTGGGGCCAACGTCCTGACTTTC.

This clonotype was detected many times. The J gene is TRBJ2-5, the V gene TRBV12-3 or TRBV12-4, with a tentative D call TRBD2 (6 bases). Trimming stripped 1 base from V and 0 bases from J, with 12 bases between. CDR3 length: 16 residues. The CDR3 DNA follows: TGTGCCAGCAGTTTAGATGGTCGGGGGTACCAAGAGACCCAGTACTTC. Translation: CASSLDGRGYQETQYF.

The DNA for the CDR3 is TGCAGTGCCGGGATGGGACATTTACTAGCGGGAGGGGCTGAGCAGTTCTTC. This gives the protein CSAGMGHLLAGGAEQFF. The J gene is TRBJ2-1, the V gene TRBV20-1; TRBD2 agrees at 13 bases. There are 17 residues in the CDR3. Trimming took 6 bases from V and 9 from J; bases not matched to a gene: 17. Per the germline V gene, CDR1 is DFQATT and CDR2 is SNEGSKA (reference sequence).

The chain carries TRBV12-3 or TRBV12-4 and TRBJ1-5; no clear D gene. The CDR3 consists of 14 residues. Trimming removed 2 bases at V and 6 bases at J, with 11 bases between. CDR3 DNA sequence: TGTGCCAGCAGTTTATCCCAAACCGGTCAGCCCCAGCATTTT. Translating it yields CASSLSQTGQPQHF.

This clonotype appeared many times. This chain links TRBV7-2 with TRBJ2-5, with TRBD1 identical over 8 bases. Germline CDR1 and CDR2: SGHTA and FQGNSA. This CDR3 has 17 amino acids. V shed 2 bases, J shed 7 bases, and the junction held 15 bases outside the gene matches. CDR3 loop: CASSLTAGTGGRGTQYF. The CDR3 coding sequence is TGTGCCAGCAGCTTAACCGCCGGGACAGGTGGCCGGGGGACCCAGTACTTC.

This chain links TRBV6-1 with TRBJ2-7, with D possibly being TRBD2 (5 bases). Looked up from germline, CDR1 is MNHNS and CDR2 is SASEGT. V shed 2 bases and J shed 2 bases, with 10 bases lying between them. CDR3 size: 14 residues. The CDR3 spells CASSENLGAYEQYF. CDR3 nucleotides: TGTGCCAGCAGTGAAAATCTCGGGGCCTACGAGCAGTACTTC.

This clonotype was observed a handful of times. The chain joins TRBV4-2 to TRBJ2-1; no firm D call. The V gene's germline CDR1 is LGHNA and CDR2 YNFKEQ. CDR3 length: 14 amino acids. Trimming removed 0 bases from V and 10 bases from J, with 13 bases in between. CDR3 DNA: TGTGCCAGCAGCCAAGAGGTGGGTGCGTGGGAGCAGTTCTTC. It encodes CASSQEVGAWEQFF.

V is TRBV29-1 and J is TRBJ2-7; 9 positions agree with TRBD1. V was pared by 7 bases and J by 3 bases, with 7 bases of the junction left unmatched. CDR3 size: 13 residues. Germline CDR1 and CDR2: SQVTM and ANQGSEA. The DNA of the CDR3 is TGCAGCGCCACGACAGGGGGTGGCTACGAGCAGTACTTC. As protein: CSATTGGGYEQYF.